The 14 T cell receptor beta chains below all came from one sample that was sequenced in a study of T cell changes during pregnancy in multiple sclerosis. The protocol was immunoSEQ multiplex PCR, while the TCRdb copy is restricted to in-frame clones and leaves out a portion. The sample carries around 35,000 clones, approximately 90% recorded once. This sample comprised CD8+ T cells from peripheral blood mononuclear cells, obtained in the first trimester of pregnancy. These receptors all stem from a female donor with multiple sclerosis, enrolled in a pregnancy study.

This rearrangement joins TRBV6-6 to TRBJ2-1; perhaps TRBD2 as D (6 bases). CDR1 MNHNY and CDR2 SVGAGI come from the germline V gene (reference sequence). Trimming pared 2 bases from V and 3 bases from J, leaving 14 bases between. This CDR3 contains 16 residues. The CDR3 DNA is TGTGCCAGCAGTTACGGAGGAATTAGCGGCTACAATGAGCAGTTCTTC. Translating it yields CASSYGGISGYNEQFF.

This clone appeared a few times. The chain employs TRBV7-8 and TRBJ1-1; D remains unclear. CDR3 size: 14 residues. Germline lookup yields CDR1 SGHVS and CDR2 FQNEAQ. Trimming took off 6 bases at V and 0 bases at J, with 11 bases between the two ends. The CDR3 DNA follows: TGTGCCAGCAGGCAAACAGAGCTGAACACTGAAGCTTTCTTT. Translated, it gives CASRQTELNTEAFF.

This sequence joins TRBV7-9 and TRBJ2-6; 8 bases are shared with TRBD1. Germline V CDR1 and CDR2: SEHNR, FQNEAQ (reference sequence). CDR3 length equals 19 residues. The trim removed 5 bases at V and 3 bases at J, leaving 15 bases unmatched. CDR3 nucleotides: TGTGCCAGCAGCCAAATGGCGGGACAGGCTTCGTTTGGGGCCAACGTCCTGACTTTC. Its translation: CASSQMAGQASFGANVLTF.

The chain's CDR3 is CASSETSGSYEQYF. CDR3 DNA: TGTGCCAGCAGTGAAACTAGCGGGAGCTACGAGCAGTACTTC. V is TRBV6-5 and J is TRBJ2-7; 11 bases are shared with TRBD2. This CDR3 region has 14 residues. V lost 5 bases to trimming and J lost 3 bases; unmatched junction nucleotides: 3. CDR1 and CDR2 from the germline V gene are MNHEY and SVGAGI.

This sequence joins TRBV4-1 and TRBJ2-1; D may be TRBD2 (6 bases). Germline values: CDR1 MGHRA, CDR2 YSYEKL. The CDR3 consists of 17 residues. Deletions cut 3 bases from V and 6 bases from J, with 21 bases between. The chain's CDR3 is CASSQGTLLTYGNEQFF. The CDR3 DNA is TGCGCCAGCAGCCAGGGGACTCTACTCACCTATGGCAATGAGCAGTTCTTC.

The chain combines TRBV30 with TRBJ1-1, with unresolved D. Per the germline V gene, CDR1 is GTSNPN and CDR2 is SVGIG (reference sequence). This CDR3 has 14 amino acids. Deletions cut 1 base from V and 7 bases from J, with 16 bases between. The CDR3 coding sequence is TGTGCCTGGAGTGGGGTCTGGGTTGGAGATGAAGCTTTCTTT. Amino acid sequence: CAWSGVWVGDEAFF.

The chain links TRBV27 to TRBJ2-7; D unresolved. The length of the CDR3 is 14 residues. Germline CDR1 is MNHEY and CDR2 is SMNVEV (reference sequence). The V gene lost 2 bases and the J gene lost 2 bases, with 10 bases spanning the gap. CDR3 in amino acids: CASSLGPATYEQYF. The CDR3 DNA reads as TGTGCCAGCAGTTTAGGGCCGGCGACCTACGAGCAGTACTTC.

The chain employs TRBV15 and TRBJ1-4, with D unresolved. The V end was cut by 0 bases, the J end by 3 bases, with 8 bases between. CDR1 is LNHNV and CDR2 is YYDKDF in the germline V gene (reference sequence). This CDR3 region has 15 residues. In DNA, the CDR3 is TGTGCCACCAGCAGAGATCTACAGCCTAATGAAAAACTGTTTTTT. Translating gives CATSRDLQPNEKLFF.

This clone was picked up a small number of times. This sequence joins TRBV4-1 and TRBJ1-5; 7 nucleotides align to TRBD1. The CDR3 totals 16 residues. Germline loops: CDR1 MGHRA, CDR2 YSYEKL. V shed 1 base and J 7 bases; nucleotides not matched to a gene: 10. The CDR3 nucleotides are TGCGCCAGCAGCCAAGTACCGGGACAGCAGAGGCAGCCCCAGCATTTT. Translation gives CASSQVPGQQRQPQHF.

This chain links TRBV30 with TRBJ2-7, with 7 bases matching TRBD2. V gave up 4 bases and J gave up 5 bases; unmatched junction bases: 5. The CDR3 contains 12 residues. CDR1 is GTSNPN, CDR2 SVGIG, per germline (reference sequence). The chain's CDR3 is CAWKPAGHEQYF. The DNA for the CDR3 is TGTGCCTGGAAACCAGCGGGGCACGAGCAGTACTTC.

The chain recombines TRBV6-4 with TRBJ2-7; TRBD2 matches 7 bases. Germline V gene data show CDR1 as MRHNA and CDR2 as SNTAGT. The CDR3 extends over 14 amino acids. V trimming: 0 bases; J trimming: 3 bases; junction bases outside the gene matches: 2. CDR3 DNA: TGTGCCAGCAGTGACTCTTGGACTAGCTACGAGCAGTACTTC. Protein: CASSDSWTSYEQYF.

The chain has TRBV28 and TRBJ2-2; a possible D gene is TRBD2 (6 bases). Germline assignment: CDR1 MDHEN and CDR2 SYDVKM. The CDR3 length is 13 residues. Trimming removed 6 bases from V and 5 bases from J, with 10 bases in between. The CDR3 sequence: CASREGVTGELFF. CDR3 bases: TGTGCCAGCAGGGAGGGAGTGACCGGGGAGCTGTTTTTT.

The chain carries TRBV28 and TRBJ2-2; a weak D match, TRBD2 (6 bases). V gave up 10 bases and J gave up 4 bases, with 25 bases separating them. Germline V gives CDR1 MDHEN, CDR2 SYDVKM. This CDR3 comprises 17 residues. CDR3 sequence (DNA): TGTGCCACTACAACGGTACTAGCTCTCCTGGGCACCGGGGAGCTGTTTTTT. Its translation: CATTTVLALLGTGELFF.

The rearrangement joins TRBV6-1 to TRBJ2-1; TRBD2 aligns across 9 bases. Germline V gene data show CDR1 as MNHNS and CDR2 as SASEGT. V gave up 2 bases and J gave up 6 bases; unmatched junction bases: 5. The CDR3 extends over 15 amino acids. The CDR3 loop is CASSELSGRGNEQFF. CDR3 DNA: TGTGCCAGCAGTGAACTTAGCGGGAGAGGCAATGAGCAGTTCTTC.